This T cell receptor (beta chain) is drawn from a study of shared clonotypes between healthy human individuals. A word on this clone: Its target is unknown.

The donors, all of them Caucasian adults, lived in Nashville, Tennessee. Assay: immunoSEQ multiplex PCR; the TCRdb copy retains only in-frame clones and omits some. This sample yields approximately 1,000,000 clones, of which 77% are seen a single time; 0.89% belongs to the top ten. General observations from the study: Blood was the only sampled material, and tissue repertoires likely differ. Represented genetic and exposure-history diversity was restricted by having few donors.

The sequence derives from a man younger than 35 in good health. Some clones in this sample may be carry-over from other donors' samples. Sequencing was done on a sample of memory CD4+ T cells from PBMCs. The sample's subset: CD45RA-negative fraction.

CDR3 coding DNA: TGTGCCAGCAGCGCAACCTCCGGGACAGCGAAAGAGACCCAGTACTTC. It encodes CASSATSGTAKETQYF. This rearrangement joins TRBV5-4 to TRBJ2-5, with 7 bases fitting TRBD1. Unmatched junction bases numbered 12, after V lost 4 bases and J lost 3 bases. Germline values: CDR1 SGHNT, CDR2 YYREEE (reference sequence). This CDR3 is built from 16 residues.